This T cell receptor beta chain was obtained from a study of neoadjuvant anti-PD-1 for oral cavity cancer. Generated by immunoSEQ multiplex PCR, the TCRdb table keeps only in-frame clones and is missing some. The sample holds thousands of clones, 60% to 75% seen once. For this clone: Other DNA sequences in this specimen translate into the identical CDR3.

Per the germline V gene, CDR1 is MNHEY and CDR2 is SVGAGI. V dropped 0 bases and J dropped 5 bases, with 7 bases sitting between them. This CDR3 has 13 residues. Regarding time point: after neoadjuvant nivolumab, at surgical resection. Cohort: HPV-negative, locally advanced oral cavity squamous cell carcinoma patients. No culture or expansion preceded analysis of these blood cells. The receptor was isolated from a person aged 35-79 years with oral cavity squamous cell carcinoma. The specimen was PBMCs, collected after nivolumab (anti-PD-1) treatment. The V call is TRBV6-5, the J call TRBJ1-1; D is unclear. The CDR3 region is CASSYSTSTEAFF. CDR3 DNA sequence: TGTGCCAGCAGTTACTCGACTTCAACTGAAGCTTTCTTT.